One and the same sample provided the 10 T cell receptor beta chains below, sequenced in a study of PD-1 blockade in classical Hodgkin lymphoma. Measured with immunoSEQ multiplex PCR; TCRdb has only the in-frame clones, and not every one. The profile covers a few thousand clones, with over 55% appearing a single time and roughly 50% taken by the ten largest. Patients all relapsed after autologous stem cell transplantation, and there was variation in brentuximab vedotin exposure. The sequences come from peripheral blood mononuclear cells (PBMCs), collected at baseline. These receptor sequences come from a human donor with classical Hodgkin lymphoma.

This clone occurred a few times. A junction boundary mismatches the germline segment, possibly from a read error. The chain combines TRBV9 with TRBJ2-7; 8 nucleotides line up with TRBD2. The germline V gene encodes CDR1 SGDLS and CDR2 YYNGEE. This CDR3 spans 14 amino acids. CDR3 in amino acids: CASSEERELYEQYF. CDR3 sequence (DNA): TGCGCCAGCAGTGAGGAGCGGGAGCTCTACGAGCAGTACTTC.

J is TRBJ2-1 and V is TRBV21-1; the D segment call TRBD2 is taken from the table without a DNA check. TRBV21-1 is labeled a pseudogene. The CDR3 is 19 residues long. The CDR3 here is CASSKAGDSGCRSYNEQFF. The CDR3 nucleotides are TGTGCCAGCAGCAAAGCGGGCGACAGCGGGTGCCGCTCCTACAATGAGCAGTTCTTC.

This clone is hyperexpanded by share. The chain uses TRBV18 and TRBJ2-7; D call uncertain. Germline V gene sequence: CDR1 KGHSH, CDR2 LQKENI. V lost 3 bases, J lost 6 bases, and 18 bases lay in between. The CDR3 has 15 amino acids. In DNA form, the CDR3 reads TGTGCCAGCTCACCGCCCCAGACCGTCTTCGGCGAGCAGTACTTC. The encoded protein is CASSPPQTVFGEQYF.

This chain connects TRBV29-1 to TRBJ2-1, with a weak D call TRBD2 (6 bases). V dropped 5 bases and J dropped 0 bases, with 11 bases sitting between them. This CDR3 region has 14 residues. Germline loops: CDR1 SQVTM, CDR2 ANQGSEA. CDR3 sequence: CSVLTGVSYNEQFF. The DNA for the CDR3 is TGCAGCGTTTTAACGGGAGTCTCCTACAATGAGCAGTTCTTC.

The CDR3 loop is CASSLVDRASGEQYF. CDR3 nucleotide sequence: TGTGCCAGCAGCTTGGTAGACAGGGCATCGGGCGAGCAGTACTTC. J is TRBJ2-7 and V is TRBV5-4; 7 bases line up with TRBD1. Germline assignment: CDR1 SGHNT and CDR2 YYREEE (reference sequence). V lost 0 bases to trimming and J lost 6 bases; unmatched junction nucleotides: 9. There are 15 residues in the CDR3. The variable domain in full, with the rest retrieved from reference TRBV5-4 and TRBJ2-7, is ETGVTQSPTHLIKTRGQQVTLRCSSQSGHNTVSWYQQALGQGPQFIFQYYREEENGRGNFPPRFSGLQFPNYSSELNVNALELDDSALYLCASSLVDRASGEQYFGPGTRLTVT.

This clone was counted only a few times. The sample has other DNA sequences that encode this CDR3 too. The V and J genes are TRBV19 and TRBJ2-5; 13 nucleotides agree with TRBD2. Germline CDR1 is LNHDA and CDR2 is SQIVND (reference sequence). With V trimmed by 4 bases and J by 2 bases, 1 base remained unmatched. The CDR3 has 15 residues. The CDR3 DNA reads TGTGCCAGTAGTACGGGACTAGCGGGGCAAGAGACCCAGTACTTC. Its translation: CASSTGLAGQETQYF.

By proportion, this clone is medium-sized. V is TRBV7-8 and J is TRBJ1-5; D remains unclear. Trimming shortened V by 1 base and J by 6 bases, and 7 bases separated the two germline ends. Germline CDR1 reads SGHVS; CDR2 reads FQNEAQ. The CDR3 loop spans 13 amino acids. The CDR3 spells CASSLVRRQPQHF. The CDR3 region has the DNA TGTGCCAGCAGCTTAGTTCGGCGTCAGCCCCAGCATTTT.

This chain connects TRBV21-1 to TRBJ2-5; the table's D call of TRBD2 was not tested on the DNA. TRBV21-1 is shown as a pseudogene. The CDR3 extends over 13 amino acids. The DNA for the CDR3 is TGTGCCAGCAGCATTTGGGGAGGGGAGACCCAGTACTTC. It codes for CASSIWGGETQYF.

This clone was found once. The chain uses TRBV19 and TRBJ2-1; tentatively, D is TRBD1 (5 bases). The CDR3 consists of 15 residues. Trimming cost V 2 bases and J 6 bases, with 14 bases left between them. Germline CDR1 is LNHDA and CDR2 is SQIVND (reference sequence). The CDR3 loop is CASSIRFRGTNEQFF. CDR3 in DNA: TGTGCCAGTAGTATACGTTTTAGGGGCACCAATGAGCAGTTCTTC.

The table lists this clone with a few counts. The chain has TRBV28 and TRBJ2-7; TRBD1 is a possible D gene (6 bases). This CDR3 comprises 13 residues. The ends were cut back, 7 bases at V and 6 bases at J, with 16 bases in the middle. Germline assignment: CDR1 MDHEN and CDR2 SYDVKM. CDR3 coding DNA: TGTGCCAGCACCCTTATGACAGGCTCCGAGCAGTACTTC. Translation: CASTLMTGSEQYF.